The 2 T cell receptor beta chains below all came from one sample that was sequenced in a study of T-cell reconstitution after alpha-beta-depleted transplantation in children. Unique molecular identifiers were built into the TCRbeta library. TCRdb re-analysed the PCR reads in MiXCR, keeping a single row per CDR3 protein. The data show a few hundred thousand distinct CDR3 sequences, with roughly 26% seen just once and over 2.5% held by the top ten. The input for sequencing was PBMCs, taken before TCRalphabeta/CD19-depleted stem cell transplant. The source of these receptors is a girl under 10 years old with Fanconi anemia, due to receive a stem cell transplant.

This clonotype was detected many times. The chain is built from TRBV12-3 or TRBV12-4 and TRBJ2-3; 7 nucleotides align to TRBD1. V dropped 5 bases and J dropped 5; count of bases not matched to a gene: 4. CDR3 size: 13 residues. DNA of the CDR3: TGTGCCAGCAGTGAAAGGGGGCGAGATACGCAGTATTTT. It is translated as CASSERGRDTQYF.

This clonotype was found many times. V is TRBV27 and J is TRBJ1-2; D remains unclear. Trimming stripped 9 bases from V and 5 bases from J, with 16 bases between. This CDR3 has 13 residues. Looked up from germline, CDR1 is MNHEY and CDR2 is SMNVEV (reference sequence). DNA for the CDR3: TGTGCCAGTAAGCGTGACGACGCGTATGGCTACACCTTC. Protein sequence: CASKRDDAYGYTF.